The 10 T cell receptor beta chains below come from one sample, sequenced in a study of Ad26.COV2.S vaccination and SARS-CoV-2 variants. Sequenced by immunoSEQ multiplex PCR; TCRdb stores in-frame clones only, minus some. The table includes hundreds of thousands of clones, around 89% detected once. Sample treatment: 15 to 20 received Ad26.COV2.S at low or high dose, single or two shots; about 5 received placebo; per-sample allocation not given. Samples were taken on day 63 after the first vaccine or placebo injection. Sequences were derived from peripheral blood, sampled in a trial of Ad26.COV2.S vaccine versus placebo. The receptors here all came from a person aged 18-60 years who received the Ad26.COV2.S COVID-19 vaccine or a placebo.

For this clone: Other nucleotide sequences from this sample produce the same CDR3. V and J are TRBV19 and TRBJ1-6; 7 bases agree with TRBD1. The CDR3 sequence is 14 residues long. Germline lookup yields CDR1 LNHDA and CDR2 SQIVND (reference sequence). Trimming removed 4 bases from V and 5 bases from J; junction bases left unmatched: 2. CDR3 loop: CASSTTGDNSPLHF. The DNA of the CDR3 is TGTGCCAGTAGTACTACAGGGGATAATTCACCCCTCCACTTT.

J is TRBJ1-2 and V is TRBV6-5, with D tentatively TRBD1 (5 bases). Germline CDR1 and CDR2: MNHEY and SVGAGI. The V and J ends lost 4 bases and 6 bases respectively, with 15 bases between them. This CDR3 has 14 amino acids. Here the CDR3 DNA reads TGTGCCAGCAGTTCCCGTTCAGGGAGTGATGGCTACACCTTC. Translating gives CASSSRSGSDGYTF.

The chain recombines TRBV5-1 with TRBJ1-2, with D unclear. Germline CDR1 SGHRS, CDR2 YFSETQ. The CDR3 is 12 amino acids. V gave up 2 bases and J gave up 7 bases, with 9 bases separating them. Here the CDR3 DNA reads TGCGCCAGCAGCTTATCAACTGGTGGCTACACCTTC. Amino acids: CASSLSTGGYTF.

The chain carries TRBV7-6 and TRBJ2-7; TRBD2 aligns across 7 bases. CDR1 and CDR2 from the germline V gene are SGHVS and FNYEAQ. This CDR3 contains 13 residues. The V and J ends lost 1 base and 4 bases, in that order; junction bases with no gene match: 1. The CDR3 protein is CASSLGAGYEQYF. In DNA, the CDR3 is TGTGCCAGCAGCTTAGGAGCGGGGTACGAGCAGTACTTC.

This clone was seen more than once but under ten times. V is TRBV5-4 and J is TRBJ1-2; 8 bases agree with TRBD1. Germline V gives CDR1 SGHNT, CDR2 YYREEE (reference sequence). This CDR3 is 15 amino acids long. Trimming at V came to 4 bases and at J to 4 bases, leaving 9 bases not matched to a gene. CDR3 coding DNA: TGTGCCAGCAGCAAACCGGACAGGGTGGCCTATGGCTACACCTTC. Its translation is CASSKPDRVAYGYTF.

The CDR3 sequence is CATSDSPLTSGFEQFF. CDR3 bases: TGTGCCACCAGTGATTCGCCGTTGACTAGCGGGTTTGAGCAGTTCTTC. The chain carries TRBV24-1 and TRBJ2-1, with TRBD2 matching over 10 bases. CDR1 KGHDR and CDR2 SFDVKD come from the germline V gene. After removal of 2 bases from V and 9 bases from J, the junction contained 9 bases not matched to a gene. This CDR3 has 16 amino acids.

This CDR3 is CASRPGAGELFF. CDR3 DNA: TGTGCCAGTAGACCGGGAGCCGGGGAGCTGTTTTTT. The chain carries TRBV2 and TRBJ2-2; a possible D gene is TRBD2 (6 bases). The V gene's germline CDR1 is SNHLY and CDR2 FYNNEI. This CDR3 comprises 12 residues. V was cut by 9 bases and J by 6 bases, with 11 bases left in between.

The gene calls are TRBV15 and TRBJ1-3; 7 bases align to TRBD1. The CDR3 is 14 amino acids. J was trimmed by 6 bases and V by 5 bases; bases with no gene match: 7. CDR1 LNHNV and CDR2 YYDKDF come from the germline V gene (reference sequence). The CDR3 DNA reads as TGTGCCACCAGCCCTCGGGACAGAGTAAACACCATATATTTT. Translated, it gives CATSPRDRVNTIYF.

V is TRBV5-6 and J is TRBJ1-4; TRBD1 might be the D (5 bases). The CDR3 length is 16 residues. The V and J ends lost 3 bases and 0 bases respectively, with 12 bases between them. Per germline, CDR1 SGHDT and CDR2 YYEEEE. CDR3 amino acids: CASSSRAIATNEKLFF. The CDR3 nucleotides are TGTGCCAGCAGCTCCAGGGCAATCGCAACTAATGAAAAACTGTTTTTT.

V is TRBV19 and J is TRBJ1-5, with 9 bases lining up with TRBD1. This CDR3 spans 15 amino acids. From germline, CDR1 is LNHDA and CDR2 SQIVND (reference sequence). The J segment lost 3 bases and the V segment lost 6 bases, leaving 6 bases of the junction unmatched. The CDR3, as DNA: TGTGCCAGTAGCCTCCGGGACAGGGACAATCAGCCCCAGCATTTT. Protein product: CASSLRDRDNQPQHF.